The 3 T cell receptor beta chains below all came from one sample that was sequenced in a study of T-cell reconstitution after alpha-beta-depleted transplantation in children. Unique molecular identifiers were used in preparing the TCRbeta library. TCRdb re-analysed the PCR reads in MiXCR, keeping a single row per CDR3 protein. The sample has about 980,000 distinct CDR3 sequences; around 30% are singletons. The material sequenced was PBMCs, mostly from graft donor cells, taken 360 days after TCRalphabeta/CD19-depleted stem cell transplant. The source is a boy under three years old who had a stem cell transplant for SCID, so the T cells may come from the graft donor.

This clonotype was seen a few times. CDR3 nucleotides: TGCAGTGCTAGAGATAACAGGGGCAGTGGAAACACCATATATTTT. Amino acids: CSARDNRGSGNTIYF. V usage is TRBV20-1 and J usage is TRBJ1-3; 7 bases are shared with TRBD1. The CDR3 loop spans 15 amino acids. With V trimmed by 0 bases and J by 3 bases, 5 bases remained unmatched. Per the germline V gene, CDR1 is DFQATT and CDR2 is SNEGSKA (reference sequence).

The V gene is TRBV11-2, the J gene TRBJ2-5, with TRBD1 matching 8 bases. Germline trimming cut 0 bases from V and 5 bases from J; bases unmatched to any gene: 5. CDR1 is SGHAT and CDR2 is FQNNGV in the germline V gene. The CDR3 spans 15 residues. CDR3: CASSLDSRGRETQYF. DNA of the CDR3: TGTGCCAGCAGCTTAGATTCCAGGGGGCGCGAGACCCAGTACTTC.

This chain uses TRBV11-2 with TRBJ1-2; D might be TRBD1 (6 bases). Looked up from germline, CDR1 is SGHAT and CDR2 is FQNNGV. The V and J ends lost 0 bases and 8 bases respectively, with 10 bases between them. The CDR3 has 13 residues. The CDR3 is CASSLDPGEGYTF. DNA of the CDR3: TGTGCCAGCAGCTTAGATCCAGGGGAGGGCTACACCTTC.